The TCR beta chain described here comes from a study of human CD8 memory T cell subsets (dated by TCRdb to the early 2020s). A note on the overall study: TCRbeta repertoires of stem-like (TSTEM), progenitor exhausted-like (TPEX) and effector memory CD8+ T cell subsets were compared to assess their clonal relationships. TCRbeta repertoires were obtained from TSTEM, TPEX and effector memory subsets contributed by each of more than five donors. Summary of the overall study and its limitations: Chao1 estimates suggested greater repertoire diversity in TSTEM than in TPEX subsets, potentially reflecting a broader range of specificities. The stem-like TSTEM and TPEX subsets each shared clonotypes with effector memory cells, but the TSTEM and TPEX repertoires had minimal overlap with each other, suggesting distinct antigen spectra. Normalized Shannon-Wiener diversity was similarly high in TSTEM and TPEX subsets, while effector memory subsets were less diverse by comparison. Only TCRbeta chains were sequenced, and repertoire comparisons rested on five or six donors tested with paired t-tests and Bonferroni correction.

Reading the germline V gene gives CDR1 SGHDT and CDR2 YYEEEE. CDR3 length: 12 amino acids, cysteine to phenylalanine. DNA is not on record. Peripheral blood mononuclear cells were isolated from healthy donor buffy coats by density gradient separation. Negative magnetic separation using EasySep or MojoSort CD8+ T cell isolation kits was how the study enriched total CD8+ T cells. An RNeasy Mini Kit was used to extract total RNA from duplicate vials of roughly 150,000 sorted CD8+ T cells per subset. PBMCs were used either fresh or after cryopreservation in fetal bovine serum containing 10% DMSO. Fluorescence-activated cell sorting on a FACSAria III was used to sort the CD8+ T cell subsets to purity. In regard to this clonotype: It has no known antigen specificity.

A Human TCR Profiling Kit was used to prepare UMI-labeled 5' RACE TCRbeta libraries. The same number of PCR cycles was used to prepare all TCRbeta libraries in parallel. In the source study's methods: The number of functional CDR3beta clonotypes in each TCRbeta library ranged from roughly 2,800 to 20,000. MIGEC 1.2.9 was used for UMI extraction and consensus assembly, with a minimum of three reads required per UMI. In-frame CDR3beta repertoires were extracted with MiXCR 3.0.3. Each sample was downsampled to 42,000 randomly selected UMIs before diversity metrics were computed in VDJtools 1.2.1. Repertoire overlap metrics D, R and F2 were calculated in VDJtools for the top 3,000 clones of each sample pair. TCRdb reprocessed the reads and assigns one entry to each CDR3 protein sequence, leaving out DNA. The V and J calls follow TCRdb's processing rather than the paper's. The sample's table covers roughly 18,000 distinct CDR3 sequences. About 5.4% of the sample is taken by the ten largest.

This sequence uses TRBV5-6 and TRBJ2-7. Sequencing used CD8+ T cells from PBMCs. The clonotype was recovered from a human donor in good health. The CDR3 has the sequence CASSLGWGEQYF.